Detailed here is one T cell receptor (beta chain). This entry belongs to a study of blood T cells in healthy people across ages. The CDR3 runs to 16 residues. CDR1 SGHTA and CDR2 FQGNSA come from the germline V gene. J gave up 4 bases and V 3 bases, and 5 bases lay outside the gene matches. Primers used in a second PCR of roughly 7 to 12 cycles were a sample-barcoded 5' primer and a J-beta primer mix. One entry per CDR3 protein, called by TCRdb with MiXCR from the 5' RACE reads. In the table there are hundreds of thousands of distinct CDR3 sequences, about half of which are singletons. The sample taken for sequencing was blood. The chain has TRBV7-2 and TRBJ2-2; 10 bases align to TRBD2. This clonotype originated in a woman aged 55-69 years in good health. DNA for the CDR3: TGTGCCAGCAGCTTCCCCGGGACTAGCGCCACCGGGGAGCTGTTTTTT. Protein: CASSFPGTSATGELFF. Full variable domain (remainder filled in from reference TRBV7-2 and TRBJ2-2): GAGVSQSPSNKVTEKGKDVELRCDPISGHTALYWYRQSLGQGLEFLIYFQGNSAPDKSGLPSDRFSAERTGGSVSTLTIQRTQQEDSAVYLCASSFPGTSATGELFFGEGSRLTVL.